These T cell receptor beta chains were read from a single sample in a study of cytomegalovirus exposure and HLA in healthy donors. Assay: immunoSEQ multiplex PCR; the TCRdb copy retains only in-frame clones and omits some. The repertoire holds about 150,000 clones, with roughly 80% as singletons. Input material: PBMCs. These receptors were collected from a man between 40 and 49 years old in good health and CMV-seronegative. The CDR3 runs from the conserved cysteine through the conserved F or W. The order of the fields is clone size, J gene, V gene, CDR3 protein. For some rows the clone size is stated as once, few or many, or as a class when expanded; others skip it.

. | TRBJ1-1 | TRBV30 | CAWSVVGAWEAFF
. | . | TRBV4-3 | CASSQDFSLTLAGGHSYEQYF
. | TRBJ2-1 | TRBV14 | CASSQDIGGSWFF
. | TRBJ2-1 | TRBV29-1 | CSVASYNEQFF
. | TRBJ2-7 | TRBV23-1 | CANPTGHKNPRAYEQYF
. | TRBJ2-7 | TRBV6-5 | CASSYGTRYEQYF
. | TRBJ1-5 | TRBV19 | CASSALQGVGNQPQHF
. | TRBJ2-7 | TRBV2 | CAIPSTGVSYEQYF
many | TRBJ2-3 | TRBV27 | CASSLGGIQYF
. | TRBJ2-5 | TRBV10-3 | CAISVESVPQYF
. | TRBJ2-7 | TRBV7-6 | CASSVSGTGRGTYEQYF
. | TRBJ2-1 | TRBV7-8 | CASRTGTDNNEQFF
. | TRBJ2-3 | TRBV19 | CASRREASTDTQYF
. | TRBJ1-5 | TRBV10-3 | CAISEEEASNQPQHF
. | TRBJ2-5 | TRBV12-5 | CASGLDPRLGGQETQYF
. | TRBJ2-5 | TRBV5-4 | CASSATSGGQETQYF
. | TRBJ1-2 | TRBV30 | CAWSPRTLGATLYGYTF
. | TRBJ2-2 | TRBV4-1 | CASSRGQGGNGELFF
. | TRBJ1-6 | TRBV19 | CASSKPGTGYNSPLHF
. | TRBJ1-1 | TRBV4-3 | CASSRVQGAYTEAFF